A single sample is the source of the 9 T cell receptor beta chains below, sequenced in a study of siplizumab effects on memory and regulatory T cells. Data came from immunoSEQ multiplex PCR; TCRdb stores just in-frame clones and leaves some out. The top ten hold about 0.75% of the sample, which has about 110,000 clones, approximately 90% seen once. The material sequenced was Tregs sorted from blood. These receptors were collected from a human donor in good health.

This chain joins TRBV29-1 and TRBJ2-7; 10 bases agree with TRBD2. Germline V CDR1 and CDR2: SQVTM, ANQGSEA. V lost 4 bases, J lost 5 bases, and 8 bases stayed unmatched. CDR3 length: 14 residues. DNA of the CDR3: TGCAGCGTTGGGGCTAGCGGGGGTACGAACGAGCAGTACTTC. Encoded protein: CSVGASGGTNEQYF.

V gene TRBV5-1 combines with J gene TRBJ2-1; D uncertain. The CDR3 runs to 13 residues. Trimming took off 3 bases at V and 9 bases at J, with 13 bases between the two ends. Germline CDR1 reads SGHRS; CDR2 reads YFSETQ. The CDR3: CASSSAWGSEQFF. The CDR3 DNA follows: TGCGCCAGCAGCTCCGCTTGGGGAAGTGAGCAGTTCTTC.

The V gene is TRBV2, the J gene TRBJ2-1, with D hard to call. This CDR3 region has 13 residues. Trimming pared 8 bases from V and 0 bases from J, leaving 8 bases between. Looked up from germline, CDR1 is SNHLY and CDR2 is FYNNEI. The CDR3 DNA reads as TGTGCCAGCGGGCTGACCTCCTACAATGAGCAGTTCTTC. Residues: CASGLTSYNEQFF.

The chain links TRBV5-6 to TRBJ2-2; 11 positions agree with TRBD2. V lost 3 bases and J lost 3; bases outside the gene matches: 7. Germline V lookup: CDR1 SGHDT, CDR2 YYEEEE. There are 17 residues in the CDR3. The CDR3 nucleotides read TGTGCCAGCAGCTCGTTCCCTAGCGGGGGGTACACCGGGGAGCTGTTTTTT. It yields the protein CASSSFPSGGYTGELFF. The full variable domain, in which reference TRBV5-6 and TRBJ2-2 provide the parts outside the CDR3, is DAGVTQSPTHLIKTRGQQVTLRCSPKSGHDTVSWYQQALGQGPQFIFQYYEEEERQRGNFPDRFSGHQFPNYSSELNVNALLLGDSALYLCASSSFPSGGYTGELFFGEGSRLTVL.

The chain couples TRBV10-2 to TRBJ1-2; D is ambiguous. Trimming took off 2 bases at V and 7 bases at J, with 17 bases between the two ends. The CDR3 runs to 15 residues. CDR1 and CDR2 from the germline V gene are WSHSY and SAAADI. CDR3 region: CASSEPSREGGGYTF. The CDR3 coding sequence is TGCGCCAGCAGTGAGCCAAGTAGGGAGGGTGGTGGCTACACCTTC.

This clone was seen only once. Here the CDR3 DNA reads TGTGCCAGCAGCGAAAGGGTATTGGCATTATCCTCACCCCTCCACTTT. Translated: CASSERVLALSSPLHF. This chain uses TRBV5-6 with TRBJ1-6; D gene unclear. CDR1 SGHDT and CDR2 YYEEEE come from the germline V gene. The V gene lost 4 bases and the J gene lost 10 bases, with 21 bases spanning the gap. The CDR3 has 16 amino acids.

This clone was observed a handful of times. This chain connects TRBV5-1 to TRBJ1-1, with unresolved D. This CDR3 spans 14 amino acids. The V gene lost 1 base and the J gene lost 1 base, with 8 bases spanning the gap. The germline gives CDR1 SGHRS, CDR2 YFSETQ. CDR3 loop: CASSLITENTEAFF. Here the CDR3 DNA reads TGCGCCAGCAGCTTGATCACAGAGAACACTGAAGCTTTCTTT.

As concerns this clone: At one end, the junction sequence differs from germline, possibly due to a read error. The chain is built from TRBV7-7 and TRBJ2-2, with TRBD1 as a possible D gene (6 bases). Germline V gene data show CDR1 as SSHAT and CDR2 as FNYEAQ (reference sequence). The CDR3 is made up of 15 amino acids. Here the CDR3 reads CASSPGQRNTGELFF. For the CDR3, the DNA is TGTGCTAGCAGCCCAGGACAGCGGAACACCGGGGAGCTGTTTTTT.

CDR3 region: CAWSPPDQPQHF. CDR3 in DNA: TGTGCCTGGAGTCCCCCGGATCAGCCCCAGCATTTT. J is TRBJ1-5 and V is TRBV30; no clear D gene. The CDR3 contains 12 residues. Germline V gene sequence: CDR1 GTSNPN, CDR2 SVGIG (reference sequence). Between the trimmed V and J ends, which lost 2 bases and 5 bases, there was a span of 7 bases.